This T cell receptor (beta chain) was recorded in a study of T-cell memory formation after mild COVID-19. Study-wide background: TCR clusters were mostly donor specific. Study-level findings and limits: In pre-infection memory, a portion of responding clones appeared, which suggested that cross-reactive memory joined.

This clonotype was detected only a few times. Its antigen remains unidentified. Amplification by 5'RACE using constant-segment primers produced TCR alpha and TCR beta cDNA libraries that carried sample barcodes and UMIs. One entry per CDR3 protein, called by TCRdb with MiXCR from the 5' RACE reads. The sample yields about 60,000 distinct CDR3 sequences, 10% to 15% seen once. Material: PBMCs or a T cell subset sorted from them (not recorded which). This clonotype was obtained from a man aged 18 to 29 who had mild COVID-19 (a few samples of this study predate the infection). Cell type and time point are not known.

Written as DNA, the CDR3 is TGTGCCAGCAGTTACAGTTCACTCACCAGCTCCTACGAGCAGTACGTC. Translated, it gives CASSYSSLTSSYEQYV. The genes are TRBV6-5 and TRBJ2-7; D remains unclear. The length of the CDR3 is 16 residues. Trimming shortened V by 2 bases and J by 0 bases, and 14 bases separated the two germline ends. CDR1 is MNHEY and CDR2 is SVGAGI in the germline V gene.